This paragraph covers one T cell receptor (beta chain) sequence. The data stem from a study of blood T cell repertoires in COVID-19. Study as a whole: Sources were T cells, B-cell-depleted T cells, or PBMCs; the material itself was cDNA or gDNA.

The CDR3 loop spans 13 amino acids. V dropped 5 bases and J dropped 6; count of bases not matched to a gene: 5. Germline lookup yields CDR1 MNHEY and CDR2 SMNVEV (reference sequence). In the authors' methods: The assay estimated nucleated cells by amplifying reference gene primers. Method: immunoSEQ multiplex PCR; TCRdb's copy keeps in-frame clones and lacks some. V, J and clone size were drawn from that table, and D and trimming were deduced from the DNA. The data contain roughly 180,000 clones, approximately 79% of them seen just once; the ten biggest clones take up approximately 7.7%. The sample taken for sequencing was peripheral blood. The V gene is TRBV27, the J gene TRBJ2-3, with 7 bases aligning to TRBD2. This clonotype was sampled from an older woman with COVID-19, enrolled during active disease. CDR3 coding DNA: TGTGCCAGCAGTAAAAGGGAGGGGGATACGCAGTATTTT. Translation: CASSKREGDTQYF.